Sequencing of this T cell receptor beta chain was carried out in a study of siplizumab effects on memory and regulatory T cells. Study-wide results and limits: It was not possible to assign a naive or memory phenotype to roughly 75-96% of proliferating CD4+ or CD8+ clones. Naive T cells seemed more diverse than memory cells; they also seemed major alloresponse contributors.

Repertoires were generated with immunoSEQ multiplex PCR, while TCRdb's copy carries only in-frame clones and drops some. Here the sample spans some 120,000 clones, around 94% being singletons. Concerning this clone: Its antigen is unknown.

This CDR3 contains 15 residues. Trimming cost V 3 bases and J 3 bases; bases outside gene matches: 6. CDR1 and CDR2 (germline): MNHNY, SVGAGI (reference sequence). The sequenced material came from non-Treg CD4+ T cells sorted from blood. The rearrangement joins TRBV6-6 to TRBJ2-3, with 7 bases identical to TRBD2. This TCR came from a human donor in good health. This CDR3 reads CASSYTGGPTDTQYF. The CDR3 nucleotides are TGTGCCAGCAGTTATACGGGAGGTCCAACAGATACGCAGTATTTT.